The following is a T cell receptor beta chain sequence with its context. Its antigen remains unidentified. Sorting of CD4+ naive, central memory, regulatory and stem cell-like memory cells was performed via CD45RO/CCR7/CD25/CD127/CD95/CD27. Expressed TCRB transcripts were sequenced after all isolated RNA was converted to cDNA. Sequencing was performed with immunoSEQ multiplex PCR; in TCRdb, only in-frame clones are kept and a portion is missing. Of 100,000 to 150,000 clones detected, less than 20% appear once; the ten largest clones hold 2% to 2.5%. The CDR3 spans 12 residues. The germline V gene encodes CDR1 SGHRS and CDR2 YFSETQ. Trimming left V 5 bases short and J 5 bases short, with 10 bases between. The source of the sample is a study of beta chain features in type 1 diabetes. Study results and caveats: Researchers reported that naive, central memory and Treg TCRB repertoires appeared more similar in patients than in healthy donors. In all four CD4+ subsets, TCRB CDR3 length was significantly, moderately reduced in type 1 diabetes.

Sequencing was carried out using central memory CD4+ T cells from blood. This chain uses TRBV5-1 with TRBJ2-5; perhaps D is TRBD1 or TRBD2 (5 bases each). This clonotype was sampled from a man between 25 and 39 years old with type 1 diabetes. CDR3 sequence (DNA): TGCGCCAGCAGGCTTGAGGGGGAGACCCAGTACTTC. Translation gives CASRLEGETQYF.